What follows is one T cell receptor beta chain and its context. This clonotype came up many times. Its antigen is currently not known. Per-nucleotide qualities are absent, and no much larger clonotype sits a single base away. Library generation was performed with multiplex PCR. Reads for this sample came from an Illumina HiSeq 4000. To build TCR beta libraries, CDR3 regions were amplified by Arm-PCR using iRepertoire HTBI primers. Gel purification was performed on PCR products prior to sequencing. The original methods were these. A total of 62 TRBV and some 15 TRBJ segments were identified across samples and were used for gene usage analysis of CDR3 amino acid clonotypes. COPE and FqMerger were used to merge the filtered high-quality paired reads into contigs. BLAST was used to align contigs to IMGT TRBV, TRBD and TRBJ reference genes, with CDR3 defined following IMGT. Any clonotype with a frequency above 0.1% was counted as a highly expanded clone. Shannon entropy served as the measure of repertoire diversity, while the Gini coefficient captured V-J evenness. Clonotypes shared by more than one individual were considered public. TCRdb trimmed the raw reads at Q25, called clones with MiXCR and kept productive beta chains. Each CDR3 protein appears once, grouped with its most common genes and DNA. The V and J calls, along with clone size, are taken from TCRdb and not from the paper's own processing. The sample yields about 420,000 distinct CDR3 sequences; around 20% were counted once. The top ten constitute roughly 28% of the sample.

These data belong to a study of regulatory T cells in long-lasting Graves disease (dated by TCRdb to the early 2020s). For context, the study as a whole: Persistent Graves' disease was defined as persistently positive TSH receptor autoantibodies together with antithyroid drug treatment for over 5 years. TCR sequencing covered some 13 persistent and approximately 20 newly diagnosed Graves' disease patients, about 35 samples in total. Persistent Graves' disease patients in the clinical cohort had taken antithyroid drugs for approximately 9.5 years on average. The study was registered as a clinical trial and conducted in China. Persistent Graves' disease patients were compared with newly diagnosed Graves' disease patients by peripheral blood TCR sequencing and RNA sequencing. Study-wide findings and limitations: The authors acknowledged the small sample size as a limitation that may reduce accuracy. Patients with persistent disease shared more public clonotypes (fewer than 3,000) than newly diagnosed patients did (around 1,000). Persistent Graves' disease patients showed lower TCR Shannon entropy and fewer highly expanded clones than newly diagnosed patients, suggesting clonal expansion. Peripheral blood alone was examined, since thyroid tissue, which constituted the primary lesion, could not be accessed. Sequencing and analysis were limited to the TCR beta chain.

The sample's time point label, decoded: persistent/refractory GD, antithyroid drugs over 5 years with positive TRAb. For both TCR sequencing and RNA sequencing, RNA was extracted from PBMCs in TRIzol. The diagnosis of Graves' disease was made according to American Thyroid Association guidelines. Patients were recruited from an endocrinology department in Xi'an, China. Each patient gave around 9 milliliters of peripheral blood, collected in an EDTA anticoagulant tube. PBMCs were isolated by Ficoll Paque Plus density gradient separation without further T cell sorting. An Agilent 2100 Bioanalyzer and agarose gel were used to check RNA quality, and a NanoDrop 2000 was used to measure RNA concentration. The source was peripheral blood mononuclear cells (PBMCs), collected when the disease was refractory, from a patient treated with antithyroid drugs. This receptor was taken from a female donor with Graves disease.

The DNA sequence follows: TGTGCCAGCTCCACCTCCCAGGGTGGGTTGGAGACCCAGTACTTC. This yields the protein CASSTSQGGLETQYF. Rearrangement joined TRBV28 to TRBJ2-5; a tentative D call is TRBD1 (5 bases match). Including the terminal cysteine and phenylalanine, the CDR3 comprises 15 residues. The entry retains the CDR3 DNA only, 45 bases that are in frame from base 1. Reading the germline V gene gives CDR1 MDHEN and CDR2 SYDVKM. At the junction V is shortened by 8 bases and J by 5 bases, with 21 bases in between.